Below, 8 T cell receptor beta chains from the same sample are listed, as sequenced in a study of blood T cell repertoires in COVID-19. The method was immunoSEQ multiplex PCR; TCRdb's version includes in-frame clones alone and lacks a portion of them. The data show 50,000 to 75,000 clones, about 80% seen once. Sequencing used peripheral blood. Receptors were obtained from a woman of 80 years or more with acute or convalescent COVID-19.

The J gene is TRBJ1-2, the V gene TRBV27; TRBD1 aligns across 9 bases. Germline CDR1 is MNHEY and CDR2 is SMNVEV (reference sequence). CDR3 length: 14 amino acids. The V segment lost 5 bases and the J segment 7 bases; nucleotides outside the gene matches: 8. The CDR3 loop reads CASSPRDRARGYTF. The CDR3 DNA is TGTGCCAGCAGTCCCCGGGACAGGGCGCGTGGCTACACCTTC.

The CDR3 nucleotides are TGTGCCAGCAGCTTTCACTACTACGAGCAGTACTTC. It yields the protein CASSFHYYEQYF. This chain uses TRBV5-4 with TRBJ2-7, with unresolved D. Trimming cost V 2 bases and J 3 bases, with 6 bases left between them. Germline lookup yields CDR1 SGHNT and CDR2 YYREEE (reference sequence). This CDR3 is 12 amino acids long.

The gene calls are TRBV7-2 and TRBJ2-7; 13 bases map to TRBD2. The CDR3 totals 15 residues. Per germline, CDR1 SGHTA and CDR2 FQGNSA. The V and J ends lost 5 bases and 6 bases, in that order; junction bases with no gene match: 7. CDR3 sequence (DNA): TGTGCCAGCAGCACATCGGGACTAGCGGGAAGCGAGCAGTACTTC. Its protein product is CASSTSGLAGSEQYF. The whole variable domain, filled in from reference TRBV7-2 and TRBJ2-7, reads GAGVSQSPSNKVTEKGKDVELRCDPISGHTALYWYRQSLGQGLEFLIYFQGNSAPDKSGLPSDRFSAERTGGSVSTLTIQRTQQEDSAVYLCASSTSGLAGSEQYFGPGTRLTVT.

The rearrangement joins TRBV28 to TRBJ2-5; D may be TRBD2 (7 bases). V was clipped by 7 bases and J by 5 bases, with 20 bases between them. This CDR3 contains 15 residues. Germline-derived CDR1 and CDR2 are MDHEN and SYDVKM. The CDR3 loop reads CASTPGQGRDETQYF. The CDR3 bases are TGTGCCAGCACCCCAGGGCAGGGGAGGGACGAGACCCAGTACTTC.

This clone occurred a few times. The V call is TRBV7-3, the J call TRBJ2-1; 8 nucleotides line up with TRBD2. This CDR3 has 16 amino acids. V trimming: 5 bases; J trimming: 5 bases; junction bases outside the gene matches: 11. Germline-derived CDR1 and CDR2 are SGHTA and FQGTGA. The CDR3 here is CASSLQPSGHNNEQFF. For the CDR3, the DNA is TGTGCCAGCAGCCTCCAACCTAGCGGGCACAACAATGAGCAGTTCTTC. The full variable domain, with the rest looked up from reference TRBV7-3 and TRBJ2-1, is GAGVSQTPSNKVTEKGKYVELRCDPISGHTALYWYRQSLGQGPEFLIYFQGTGAADDSGLPNDRFFAVRPEGSVSTLKIQRTERGDSAVYLCASSLQPSGHNNEQFFGPGTRLTVL.

The rearrangement joins TRBV7-9 to TRBJ1-2; TRBD1 might be the D (5 bases). V was trimmed by 5 bases and J by 4 bases, leaving 17 bases between them. This CDR3 has 15 amino acids. Germline loops: CDR1 SEHNR, CDR2 FQNEAQ (reference sequence). CDR3 DNA sequence: TGTGCCAGCAGCCCGACCGGGGGGTTGATCTATGGCTACACCTTC. It yields the protein CASSPTGGLIYGYTF.

The rearrangement links TRBV30 to TRBJ2-6, with 7 bases identical to TRBD1. V lost 4 bases to trimming and J lost 1 base; unmatched junction nucleotides: 10. Looked up from germline, CDR1 is GTSNPN and CDR2 is SVGIG (reference sequence). CDR3 length: 17 amino acids. For the CDR3, the DNA is TGTGCCTGGATGCCGGGACAGTCCCCATCTGGGGCCAACGTCCTGACTTTC. This sequence encodes CAWMPGQSPSGANVLTF.

This clone was found a few times. V is TRBV6-2 or TRBV6-3 and J is TRBJ2-7; 11 bases are shared with TRBD1. The CDR3 contains 15 residues. Germline lookup yields CDR1 MNHEY and CDR2 SVGEGT. The trim removed 5 bases at V and 3 bases at J, leaving 6 bases unmatched. The CDR3, as DNA: TGTGCCAGCAGTGGTTCCGGGACAGGGGGCTACGAGCAGTACTTC. Its translation: CASSGSGTGGYEQYF.